This TCR beta chain was identified during a study of blood T cell repertoires in COVID-19. Overall study context: Italy, Spain and the United States were the sources of the convalescent and acute COVID-19 samples. T cells, B-cell-depleted T cells, or PBMCs supplied cDNA or gDNA.

Germline lookup yields CDR1 DFQATT and CDR2 SNEGSKA (reference sequence). The V end lost 5 bases, the J end lost 9 bases, and 11 bases lay between the germline ends. The CDR3 runs to 11 residues. Libraries were prepared by immunoSEQ multiplex PCR; TCRdb keeps only in-frame clonotypes and omits some of them. Among around 120,000 clones, about 87% were seen once, and the ten largest hold 25% to 30%. This clone was detected once. Sequencing used peripheral blood. The TCR sequence derives from a woman in her 70s with acute or convalescent COVID-19. The chain recombines TRBV20-1 with TRBJ2-1, with D tentatively TRBD2 (5 bases). As DNA, the CDR3 is TGCAGTGCTCCCTTAGCGAGTGAGCAGTTCTTC. Translating gives CSAPLASEQFF.